Here is one T cell receptor (beta chain) with its context. The target antigen is unknown. The sample comes from a study of shared clonotypes between healthy human individuals. Naive CD8 cells lacked CD45RO and underwent positive selection for CCR7, leaving out terminally differentiated effector memory CD45RA+ cells. The study's findings and limits: Sample collection involved blood only; tissue repertoires are likely different. Expectations were that clonotype sharing among donors would be affected by sequencing depth.

Clones were read by immunoSEQ multiplex PCR, and TCRdb kept only the in-frame ones, dropping some. The table lists 2 million to 2.5 million clones, approximately 94% of them singletons. The germline CDR1 and CDR2 sequences are MNHEY and SMNVEV (reference sequence). The CDR3 loop spans 18 amino acids. Trimming took 2 bases from V and 5 from J; bases not matched to a gene: 14. Sample: naive CD8+ T cells from PBMCs. This TCR was recovered from a man in his late teens or twenties in good health. Some clones in this sample may be carry-over from other donors' samples. This chain uses TRBV27 with TRBJ2-7; TRBD2 aligns across 11 bases. The CDR3 loop is CASSLVFGASGRIDEQYF. CDR3 DNA: TGTGCCAGCAGTTTAGTCTTCGGGGCTAGCGGGAGGATCGACGAGCAGTACTTC.